This record covers a single T cell receptor beta chain. This CDR3 region has 11 residues. Trimming pared 7 bases from V and 0 bases from J, leaving 4 bases between. Germline values: CDR1 SGHNT, CDR2 YYREEE (reference sequence). Time point given: pretreatment peripheral blood. This sample was taken from a study of PD-L1 blockade in urothelial cancer. Libraries were prepared by immunoSEQ multiplex PCR; TCRdb keeps only in-frame clonotypes and omits some of them. The profile shows approximately 67,000 clones, around 88% of them singletons. Sequenced here: PBMCs, sampled around atezolizumab (anti-PD-L1) treatment. This clonotype originated in a man aged 55 to 69 with urothelial cancer. The chain carries TRBV5-4 and TRBJ1-2; D not certain. CDR3 bases: TGTGCCAGCCAAACTAACTATGGCTACACCTTC. Amino acids: CASQTNYGYTF.